Detailed here is one T cell receptor beta chain. Its antigen is not identified. The source of the sample is a study of graft-versus-host responses after intestinal transplantation. Whole-study context: Anti-thymocyte globulin induction, then tacrolimus and steroids for about three years, went to all recipients. Findings of the study overall: The highest levels of circulating GvH clones went along with early declines in HvG clones after transplant. Recipient marrow showed GvH clones, some seen first in ileum or blood.

Sequencing used immunoSEQ multiplex PCR; TCRdb keeps in-frame clones, though not all of them. The sample shows 75,000 to 100,000 clones, 91% of them seen only once. From germline, CDR1 is LNHDA and CDR2 SQIVND (reference sequence). V lost 5 bases, J lost 3 bases, and 14 bases lay in between. This CDR3 spans 14 amino acids. This chain uses TRBV19 with TRBJ2-7, with D tentatively TRBD1 (5 bases). This sequence was found in a human donor who was the organ donor for an intestinal transplant. This material consisted of unstimulated CD4+ T cells sorted from spleen or lymph node cells, taken before transplant. In nucleotides, the CDR3 is TGTGCCAGTAGTGTCGACAGCCCTAGCTACGAGCAGTACTTC. It encodes CASSVDSPSYEQYF. Variable domain in full (rest from reference TRBV19 and TRBJ2-7): DGGITQSPKYLFRKEGQNVTLSCEQNLNHDAMYWYRQDPGQGLRLIYYSQIVNDFQKGDIAEGYSVSREKKESFPLTVTSAQKNPTAFYLCASSVDSPSYEQYFGPGTRLTVT.